These T cell receptor beta chains were read from a single sample in a study of blood T cell repertoires in COVID-19. Repertoires were generated with immunoSEQ multiplex PCR, while TCRdb's copy carries only in-frame clones and drops some. The sample includes 340,000 or so clones, approximately 86% of them seen just once. Source material: PBMCs or T cells enriched from blood (not recorded which). Receptor source: a woman aged 40 to 50 with acute COVID-19. Both conserved end residues are part of each CDR3. D genes are given only for firm matches. A clone size is listed for some rows: how often the clone was seen (once, few, many), or a class if it is expanded.

cdr3_aa: CASSLGAAYNEQFF
cdr3_nt: TGTGCCAGCAGCTTGGGGGCCGCCTACAATGAGCAGTTCTTC
clone_size: NA
v_call: TRBV7-8
d_call: NA
j_call: TRBJ2-1

cdr3_aa: CASSEMGQGVGAYNEQFF
cdr3_nt: TGTGCCAGCAGTGAAATGGGGCAGGGGGTAGGGGCATACAATGAGCAGTTCTTC
clone_size: once
v_call: TRBV2
d_call: TRBD1
j_call: TRBJ2-1

cdr3_aa: CASSFYLQETSGNTIYF
cdr3_nt: TGTGCCAGCAGCTTCTACTTACAGGAAACCTCTGGAAACACCATATATTTT
clone_size: NA
v_call: TRBV11-2
d_call: NA
j_call: TRBJ1-3

cdr3_aa: CASSSGKSPLHF
cdr3_nt: TGTGCCAGCAGTTCCGGGAAATCACCCCTCCACTTT
clone_size: NA
v_call: TRBV27
d_call: NA
j_call: TRBJ1-6

cdr3_aa: CASSSTGNSGNTIYF
cdr3_nt: TGTGCCAGCAGTTCTACAGGCAACTCTGGAAACACCATATATTTT
clone_size: NA
v_call: TRBV6-5
d_call: NA
j_call: TRBJ1-3

cdr3_aa: CASSRTQALNTEAFF
cdr3_nt: TGTGCCAGCAGCCGAACACAGGCGTTGAACACTGAAGCTTTCTTT
clone_size: NA
v_call: TRBV4-2
d_call: NA
j_call: TRBJ1-1

cdr3_aa: CASSAIQGDGYTF
cdr3_nt: TGTGCCAGCAGCGCCATCCAGGGGGATGGCTACACCTTC
clone_size: few
v_call: TRBV7-9
d_call: TRBD1
j_call: TRBJ1-2

cdr3_aa: CASSPGQMNTGELFF
cdr3_nt: TGTGCCAGCTCACCGGGACAGATGAACACCGGGGAGCTGTTTTTT
clone_size: NA
v_call: TRBV18
d_call: TRBD1
j_call: TRBJ2-2

cdr3_aa: CASSQEARAGTEAFF
cdr3_nt: TGTGCCAGCAGCCAAGAGGCCAGGGCTGGCACTGAAGCTTTCTTT
clone_size: NA
v_call: TRBV4-2
d_call: NA
j_call: TRBJ1-1

cdr3_aa: CASSLGQGGWGNQPQHF
cdr3_nt: TGTGCCAGCAGTCTCGGACAGGGAGGATGGGGCAATCAGCCCCAGCATTTT
clone_size: NA
v_call: TRBV6-2/TRBV6-3
d_call: TRBD1
j_call: TRBJ1-5

cdr3_aa: CASSGTGGRQPQHF
cdr3_nt: TGTGCCAGCAGTGGAACAGGGGGCAGGCAGCCCCAGCATTTT
clone_size: NA
v_call: TRBV2
d_call: TRBD1
j_call: TRBJ1-5

cdr3_aa: CASSYQGGPYEQYF
cdr3_nt: TGTGCCAGCAGTTATCAGGGGGGTCCCTACGAGCAGTACTTC
clone_size: NA
v_call: TRBV6-5
d_call: NA
j_call: TRBJ2-7

cdr3_aa: CASSLHRTGGAMNEQFF
cdr3_nt: TGTGCCAGCAGCTTACATCGGACAGGGGGCGCAATGAATGAGCAGTTCTTC
clone_size: NA
v_call: TRBV11-2
d_call: TRBD1
j_call: TRBJ2-1

cdr3_aa: CASSPPGSPAGAQYF
cdr3_nt: TGTGCCAGCTCACCACCGGGAAGTCCGGCGGGAGCTCAGTATTTT
clone_size: NA
v_call: TRBV18
d_call: TRBD2
j_call: TRBJ2-3

cdr3_aa: CASSLLGQPYNSPLHF
cdr3_nt: TGTGCCAGCAGTTTATTGGGACAACCCTATAATTCACCCCTCCACTTT
clone_size: NA
v_call: TRBV27
d_call: NA
j_call: TRBJ1-6

cdr3_aa: CASTHGLMSSYNSPLHF
cdr3_nt: TGTGCCAGCACCCATGGACTGATGAGCTCCTATAATTCACCCCTCCACTTT
clone_size: NA
v_call: TRBV7-8
d_call: NA
j_call: TRBJ1-6

cdr3_aa: CASSPTSSTDTQYF
cdr3_nt: TGTGCCAGCTCACCCACTAGCTCTACAGATACGCAGTATTTT
clone_size: NA
v_call: TRBV18
d_call: NA
j_call: TRBJ2-3

cdr3_aa: CASTPQTVSSYNEQFF
cdr3_nt: TGTGCCAGTACCCCCCAGACTGTAAGCTCCTACAATGAGCAGTTCTTC
clone_size: once
v_call: TRBV19
d_call: NA
j_call: TRBJ2-1

cdr3_aa: CASSLVIGRAGNTQYF
cdr3_nt: TGTGCCAGCAGCTTAGTGATCGGGAGGGCCGGGAATACGCAGTATTTT
clone_size: once
v_call: TRBV7-9
d_call: TRBD2
j_call: TRBJ2-3

cdr3_aa: CASSVFTGAYEQYF
cdr3_nt: TGTGCCAGTAGTGTATTCACCGGGGCCTACGAGCAGTACTTC
clone_size: many
v_call: TRBV19
d_call: NA
j_call: TRBJ2-7

cdr3_aa: CASAMGGTDYGYTF
cdr3_nt: TGTGCCAGCGCCATGGGGGGAACGGACTATGGCTACACCTTC
clone_size: few
v_call: TRBV7-2
d_call: NA
j_call: TRBJ1-2

cdr3_aa: CASSSIGDTQYF
cdr3_nt: TGTGCCAGCTCATCGATCGGGGATACGCAGTATTTT
clone_size: NA
v_call: TRBV18
d_call: NA
j_call: TRBJ2-3

cdr3_aa: CASSLTSSREQYF
cdr3_nt: TGTGCCAGCAGCCTGACTAGTTCTCGCGAGCAGTACTTC
clone_size: NA
v_call: TRBV3-1/TRBV3-2
d_call: NA
j_call: TRBJ2-7

cdr3_aa: CASSPGTSGRENYNEQFF
cdr3_nt: TGCGCCAGCAGCCCCGGGACTAGCGGGAGAGAGAACTACAATGAGCAGTTCTTC
clone_size: NA
v_call: TRBV5-1
d_call: TRBD2
j_call: TRBJ2-1

cdr3_aa: CASSMAYGQGGDSPLHF
cdr3_nt: TGTGCCAGCAGCATGGCCTACGGACAGGGGGGGGATTCACCCCTCCACTTT
clone_size: NA
v_call: TRBV5-4
d_call: TRBD1
j_call: TRBJ1-6

cdr3_aa: CASSPRSGREGSYGYTF
cdr3_nt: TGTGCCAGCTCACCACGTAGTGGCAGGGAGGGGTCCTATGGCTACACCTTC
clone_size: NA
v_call: TRBV18
d_call: NA
j_call: TRBJ1-2

cdr3_aa: CASSFQTTGGTEAFF
cdr3_nt: TGTGCCAGCAGTTTTCAAACGACAGGGGGCACTGAAGCTTTCTTT
clone_size: NA
v_call: TRBV27
d_call: TRBD1
j_call: TRBJ1-1

cdr3_aa: CASSPRVGWNTEAFF
cdr3_nt: TGTGCCAGCTCACCCAGGGTCGGGTGGAACACTGAAGCTTTCTTT
clone_size: NA
v_call: TRBV18
d_call: NA
j_call: TRBJ1-1

cdr3_aa: CASSLGQGNQPQHF
cdr3_nt: TGTGCCAGCAGCTTAGGCCAGGGCAATCAGCCCCAGCATTTT
clone_size: NA
v_call: TRBV7-2
d_call: NA
j_call: TRBJ1-5

cdr3_aa: CASSLDGPGNEQFF
cdr3_nt: TGTGCCAGCAGCTTAGACGGCCCAGGGAATGAGCAGTTCTTC
clone_size: NA
v_call: TRBV11-3
d_call: NA
j_call: TRBJ2-1

cdr3_aa: CASTRGDSGNTIYF
cdr3_nt: TGTGCCAGCACCCGAGGGGACAGTGGAAACACCATATATTTT
clone_size: once
v_call: TRBV2
d_call: TRBD1
j_call: TRBJ1-3

cdr3_aa: CASSRRLTTGELFF
cdr3_nt: TGTGCCAGCAGCCGCCGACTAACCACCGGGGAGCTGTTTTTT
clone_size: NA
v_call: TRBV9
d_call: NA
j_call: TRBJ2-2

cdr3_aa: CASAGYSNQPQHF
cdr3_nt: TGTGCCAGCGCAGGGTATAGCAATCAGCCCCAGCATTTT
clone_size: NA
v_call: TRBV2
d_call: NA
j_call: TRBJ1-5

cdr3_aa: CASSIKAGGLVITDTQYF
cdr3_nt: TGTGCCAGTAGTATAAAAGCGGGGGGCCTTGTAATCACAGATACGCAGTATTTT
clone_size: NA
v_call: TRBV19
d_call: TRBD2
j_call: TRBJ2-3

cdr3_aa: CSVGTGTGQPQHF
cdr3_nt: TGCAGCGTTGGGACAGGGACGGGTCAGCCCCAGCATTTT
clone_size: NA
v_call: TRBV29-1
d_call: TRBD1
j_call: TRBJ1-5

cdr3_aa: CASSPDSNQPQHF
cdr3_nt: TGTGCCAGCAGTCCAGATAGCAATCAGCCCCAGCATTTT
clone_size: NA
v_call: TRBV28
d_call: NA
j_call: TRBJ1-5

cdr3_aa: CASSDGSSGVHEQFF
cdr3_nt: TGTGCCAGCAGTGATGGGTCGTCGGGGGTCCATGAGCAGTTCTTC
clone_size: once
v_call: TRBV2
d_call: NA
j_call: TRBJ2-1

cdr3_aa: CASSPGTGGGNQPQHF
cdr3_nt: TGTGCCAGCAGCCCCGGGACAGGGGGCGGCAATCAGCCCCAGCATTTT
clone_size: NA
v_call: TRBV3-1/TRBV3-2
d_call: TRBD1
j_call: TRBJ1-5

cdr3_aa: CASSSGQVSYNEQFF
cdr3_nt: TGTGCCAGCAGCTCCGGACAGGTCTCCTACAATGAGCAGTTCTTC
clone_size: NA
v_call: TRBV13
d_call: TRBD1
j_call: TRBJ2-1

cdr3_aa: CASSYRAGDTEAFF
cdr3_nt: TGTGCCAGCAGTTATCGGGCAGGGGACACTGAAGCTTTCTTT
clone_size: NA
v_call: TRBV6-2/TRBV6-3
d_call: NA
j_call: TRBJ1-1

cdr3_aa: CASSQVGSPTDYNEQFF
cdr3_nt: TGTGCCAGCAGCCAAGTGGGCTCACCCACTGATTACAATGAGCAGTTCTTC
clone_size: NA
v_call: TRBV3-1/TRBV3-2
d_call: NA
j_call: TRBJ2-1

cdr3_aa: CASTPGLAGGREQFF
cdr3_nt: TGTGCCAGCACCCCGGGACTAGCGGGAGGACGTGAGCAGTTCTTC
clone_size: NA
v_call: TRBV3-1/TRBV3-2
d_call: TRBD2
j_call: TRBJ2-1

cdr3_aa: CASSSPLSYGYTF
cdr3_nt: TGTGCCAGTAGTAGCCCTCTCAGCTATGGCTACACCTTC
clone_size: few
v_call: TRBV19
d_call: NA
j_call: TRBJ1-2

cdr3_aa: CASSPPRLAGSRNEQFF
cdr3_nt: TGTGCCAGCAGTCCCCCACGACTAGCGGGATCAAGGAATGAGCAGTTCTTC
clone_size: NA
v_call: TRBV27
d_call: TRBD2
j_call: TRBJ2-1

cdr3_aa: CASSLGLAAGTDTQYF
cdr3_nt: TGTGCCAGCAGCTTAGGACTAGCGGCCGGCACAGATACGCAGTATTTT
clone_size: NA
v_call: TRBV7-3
d_call: TRBD2
j_call: TRBJ2-3

cdr3_aa: CASSLAGTATNEKLFF
cdr3_nt: TGTGCCAGCAGCTTAGCTGGGACAGCTACTAATGAAAAACTGTTTTTT
clone_size: NA
v_call: TRBV11-2
d_call: TRBD1
j_call: TRBJ1-4

cdr3_aa: CASVESNYGYTF
cdr3_nt: TGCGCCAGTGTTGAGTCTAACTATGGCTACACCTTC
clone_size: NA
v_call: TRBV23-1
d_call: NA
j_call: TRBJ1-2

cdr3_aa: CASSSRYSGGMNTEAFF
cdr3_nt: TGTGCCAGCAGCTCCCGATACAGTGGGGGCATGAACACTGAAGCTTTCTTT
clone_size: NA
v_call: TRBV7-8
d_call: NA
j_call: TRBJ1-1

cdr3_aa: CASSTGQRSNYGYTF
cdr3_nt: TGTGCCAGCAGCACCGGACAGCGATCTAACTATGGCTACACCTTC
clone_size: NA
v_call: TRBV3-1/TRBV3-2
d_call: NA
j_call: TRBJ1-2

cdr3_aa: CASSLRGGRKYNEQFF
cdr3_nt: TGTGCCAGTAGTTTGAGGGGGGGGAGGAAATACAATGAGCAGTTCTTC
clone_size: NA
v_call: TRBV19
d_call: NA
j_call: TRBJ2-1

cdr3_aa: CASSIEGRGRGQPQHF
cdr3_nt: TGTGCCAGTAGTATAGAGGGCAGGGGCAGGGGTCAGCCCCAGCATTTT
clone_size: NA
v_call: TRBV19
d_call: NA
j_call: TRBJ1-5

cdr3_aa: CASSPSENSYEQYF
cdr3_nt: TGTGCCAGCAGCCCTTCAGAAAATTCCTACGAGCAGTACTTC
clone_size: few
v_call: TRBV7-9
d_call: NA
j_call: TRBJ2-7

cdr3_aa: CSVDSLQLGLAGGFTGELFF
cdr3_nt: TGCAGCGTTGACTCGCTCCAATTGGGACTAGCGGGAGGGTTTACCGGGGAGCTGTTTTTT
clone_size: NA
v_call: TRBV29-1
d_call: TRBD2
j_call: TRBJ2-2